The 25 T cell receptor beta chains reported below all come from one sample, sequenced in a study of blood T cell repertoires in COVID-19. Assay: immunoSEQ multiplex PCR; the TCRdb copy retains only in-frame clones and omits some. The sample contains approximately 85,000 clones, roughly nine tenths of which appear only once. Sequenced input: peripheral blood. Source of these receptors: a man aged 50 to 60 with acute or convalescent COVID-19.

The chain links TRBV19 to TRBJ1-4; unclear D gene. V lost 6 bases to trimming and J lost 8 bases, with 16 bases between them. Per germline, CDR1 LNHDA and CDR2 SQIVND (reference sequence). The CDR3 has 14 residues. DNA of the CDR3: TGTGCCAGTAGCCCCGTCGGTGAGGGAGAAAAACTGTTTTTT. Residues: CASSPVGEGEKLFF.

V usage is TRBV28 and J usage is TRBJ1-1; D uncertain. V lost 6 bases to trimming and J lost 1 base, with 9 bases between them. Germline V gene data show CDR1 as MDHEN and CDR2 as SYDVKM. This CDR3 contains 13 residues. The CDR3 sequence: CASRERQNTEAFF. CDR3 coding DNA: TGTGCCAGCAGGGAAAGACAGAACACTGAAGCTTTCTTT.

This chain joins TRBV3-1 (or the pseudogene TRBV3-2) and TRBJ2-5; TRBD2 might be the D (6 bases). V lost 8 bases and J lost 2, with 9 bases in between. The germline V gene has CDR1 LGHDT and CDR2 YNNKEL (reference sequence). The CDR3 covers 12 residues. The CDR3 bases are TGTGCCAGCCGGAGGGCACAAGAGACCCAGTACTTC. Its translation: CASRRAQETQYF.

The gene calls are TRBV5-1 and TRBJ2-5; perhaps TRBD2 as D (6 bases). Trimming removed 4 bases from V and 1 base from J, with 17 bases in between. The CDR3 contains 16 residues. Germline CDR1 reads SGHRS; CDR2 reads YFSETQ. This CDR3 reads CASSPDYPMVQETQYF. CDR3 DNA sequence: TGCGCCAGCAGCCCGGACTACCCCATGGTCCAAGAGACCCAGTACTTC.

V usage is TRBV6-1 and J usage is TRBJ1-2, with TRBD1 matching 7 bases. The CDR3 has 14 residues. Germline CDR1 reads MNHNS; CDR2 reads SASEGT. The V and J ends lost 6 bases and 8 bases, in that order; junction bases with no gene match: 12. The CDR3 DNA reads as TGTGCCAGCAGCCCACCGACAGGGCCGTGGGGCTACACCTTC. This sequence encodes CASSPPTGPWGYTF.

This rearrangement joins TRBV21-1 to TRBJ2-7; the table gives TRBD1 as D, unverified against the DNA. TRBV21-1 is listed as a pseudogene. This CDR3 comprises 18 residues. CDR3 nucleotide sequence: TGTGCCAGCAGCAAAGGGATCAGAACAGGGTGCACAACCTACGAGCAGTACGTC. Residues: CASSKGIRTGCTTYEQYV.

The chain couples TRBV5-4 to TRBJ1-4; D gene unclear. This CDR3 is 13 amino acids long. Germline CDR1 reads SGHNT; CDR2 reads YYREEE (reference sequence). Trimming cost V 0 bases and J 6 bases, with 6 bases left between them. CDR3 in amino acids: CASSLASDEKLFF. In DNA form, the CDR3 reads TGTGCCAGCAGCTTGGCCTCGGATGAAAAACTGTTTTTT.

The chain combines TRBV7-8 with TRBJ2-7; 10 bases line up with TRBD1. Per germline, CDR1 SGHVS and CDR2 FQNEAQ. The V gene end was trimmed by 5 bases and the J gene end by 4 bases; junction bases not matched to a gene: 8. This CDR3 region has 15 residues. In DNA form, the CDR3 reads TGTGCCAGCAGCAAACCGGGACAGGGGTTATACGAGCAGTACTTC. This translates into CASSKPGQGLYEQYF.

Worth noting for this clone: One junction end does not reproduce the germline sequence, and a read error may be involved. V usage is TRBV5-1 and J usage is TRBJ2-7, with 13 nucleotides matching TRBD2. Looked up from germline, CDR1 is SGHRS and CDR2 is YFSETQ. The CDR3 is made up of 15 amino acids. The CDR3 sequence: CTSSFGTSGINEQYF. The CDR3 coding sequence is TGCACCAGCAGCTTCGGGACTAGCGGGATCAACGAGCAGTACTTC.

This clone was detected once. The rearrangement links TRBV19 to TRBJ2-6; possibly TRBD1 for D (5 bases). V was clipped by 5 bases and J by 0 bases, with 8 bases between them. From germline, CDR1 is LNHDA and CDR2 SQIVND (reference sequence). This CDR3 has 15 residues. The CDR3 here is CASSARDSGANVLTF. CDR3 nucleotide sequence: TGTGCCAGTAGTGCCAGGGACTCTGGGGCCAACGTCCTGACTTTC.

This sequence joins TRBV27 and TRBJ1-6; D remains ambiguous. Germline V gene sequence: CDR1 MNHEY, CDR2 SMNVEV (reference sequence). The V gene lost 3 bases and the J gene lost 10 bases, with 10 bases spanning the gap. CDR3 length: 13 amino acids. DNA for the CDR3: TGTGCCAGCAGTTTGAACTCGGGGTCACCCCTCCACTTT. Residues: CASSLNSGSPLHF.

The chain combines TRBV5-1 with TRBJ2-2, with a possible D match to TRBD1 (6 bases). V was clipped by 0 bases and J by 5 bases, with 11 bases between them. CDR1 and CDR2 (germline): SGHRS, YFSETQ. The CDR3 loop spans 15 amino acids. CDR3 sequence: CASSLDRVGTGELFF. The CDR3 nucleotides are TGCGCCAGCAGCTTGGACAGGGTGGGAACCGGGGAGCTGTTTTTT. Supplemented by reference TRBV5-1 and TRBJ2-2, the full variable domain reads KAGVTQTPRYLIKTRGQQVTLSCSPISGHRSVSWYQQTPGQGLQFLFEYFSETQRNKGNFPGRFSGRQFSNSRSEMNVSTLELGDSALYLCASSLDRVGTGELFFGEGSRLTVL.

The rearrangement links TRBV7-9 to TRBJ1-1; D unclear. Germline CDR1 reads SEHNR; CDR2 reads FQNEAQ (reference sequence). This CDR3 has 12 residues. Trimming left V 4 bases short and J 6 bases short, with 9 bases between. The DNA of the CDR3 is TGTGCCAGCAGCTCAGGAATGTCTGAAGCTTTCTTT. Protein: CASSSGMSEAFF.

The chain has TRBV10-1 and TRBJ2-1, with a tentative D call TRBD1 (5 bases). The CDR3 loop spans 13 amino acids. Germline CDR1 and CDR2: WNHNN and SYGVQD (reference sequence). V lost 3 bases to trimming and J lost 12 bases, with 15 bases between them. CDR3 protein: CASSDLQVRVQFF. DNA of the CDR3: TGCGCCAGCAGTGATCTTCAGGTCAGGGTGCAGTTCTTC.

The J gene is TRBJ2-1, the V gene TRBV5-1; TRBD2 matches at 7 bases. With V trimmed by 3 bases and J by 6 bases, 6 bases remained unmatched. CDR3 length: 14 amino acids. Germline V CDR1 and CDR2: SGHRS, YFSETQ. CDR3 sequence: CASSWGGRANEQFF. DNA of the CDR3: TGCGCCAGCAGCTGGGGGGGAAGAGCCAATGAGCAGTTCTTC.

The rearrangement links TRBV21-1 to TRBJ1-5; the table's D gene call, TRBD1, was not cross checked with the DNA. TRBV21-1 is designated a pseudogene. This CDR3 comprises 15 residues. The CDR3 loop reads CASSDRDRGNQPQHF. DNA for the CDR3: TGTGCCAGCAGCGACCGGGACAGAGGCAATCAGCCCCAGCATTTT.

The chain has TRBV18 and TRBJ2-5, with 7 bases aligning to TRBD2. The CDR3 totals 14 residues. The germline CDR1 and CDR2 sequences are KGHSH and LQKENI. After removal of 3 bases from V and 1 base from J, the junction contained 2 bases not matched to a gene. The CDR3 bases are TGTGCCAGCTCACCTGGCGGGGGCCAAGAGACCCAGTACTTC. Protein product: CASSPGGGQETQYF.

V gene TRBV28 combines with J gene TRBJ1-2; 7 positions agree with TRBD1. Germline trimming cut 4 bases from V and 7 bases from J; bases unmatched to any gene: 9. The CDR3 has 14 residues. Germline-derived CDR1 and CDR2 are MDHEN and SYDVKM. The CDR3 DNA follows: TGTGCCAGCAGTTATCCTGACAGGGCTCTTGGCTACACCTTC. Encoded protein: CASSYPDRALGYTF.

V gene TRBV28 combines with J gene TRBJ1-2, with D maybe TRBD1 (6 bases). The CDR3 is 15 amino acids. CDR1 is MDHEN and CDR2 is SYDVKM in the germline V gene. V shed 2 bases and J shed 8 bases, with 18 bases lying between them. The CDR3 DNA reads TGTGCCAGCAGTTTAACCAACAGGGCTCTCGGGGGCTACACCTTC. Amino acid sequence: CASSLTNRALGGYTF.

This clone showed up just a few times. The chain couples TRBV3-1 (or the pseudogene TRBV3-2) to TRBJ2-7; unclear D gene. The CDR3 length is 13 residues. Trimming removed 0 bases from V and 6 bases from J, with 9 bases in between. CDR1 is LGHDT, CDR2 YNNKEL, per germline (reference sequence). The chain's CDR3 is CASSQDSSREQYF. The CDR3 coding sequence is TGTGCCAGCAGCCAAGATTCGAGTCGCGAGCAGTACTTC.

The CDR3 region is CASSPRDGSSYNEQFF. CDR3 bases: TGTGCCAGCAGCCCCCGGGACGGGAGCTCCTACAATGAGCAGTTCTTC. This chain joins TRBV7-3 and TRBJ2-1; weak D call: TRBD2 (6 bases). Looked up from germline, CDR1 is SGHTA and CDR2 is FQGTGA. The germline V and J ends were trimmed by 5 bases and 0 bases, with 14 bases remaining between them. The CDR3 is 16 amino acids.

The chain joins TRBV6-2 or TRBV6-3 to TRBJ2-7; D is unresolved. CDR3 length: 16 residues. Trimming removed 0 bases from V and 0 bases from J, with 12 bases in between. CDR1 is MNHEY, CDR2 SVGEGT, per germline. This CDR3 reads CASSYSNRRSSYEQYV. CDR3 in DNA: TGTGCCAGCAGTTACTCGAATAGACGGAGCTCCTACGAGCAGTACGTC.

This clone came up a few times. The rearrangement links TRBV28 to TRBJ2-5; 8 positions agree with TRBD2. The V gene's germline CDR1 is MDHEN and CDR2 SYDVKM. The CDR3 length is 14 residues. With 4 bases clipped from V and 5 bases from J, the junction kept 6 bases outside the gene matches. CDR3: CASSSTTGGETQYF. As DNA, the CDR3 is TGTGCCAGCAGTTCGACGACGGGAGGGGAGACCCAGTACTTC.

The CDR3 loop is CAHSWGGTLNEKLFF. For the CDR3, the DNA is TGTGCCCACAGTTGGGGGGGGACCTTAAATGAAAAACTGTTTTTT. J is TRBJ1-4 and V is TRBV28; a possible D gene is TRBD1 (5 bases). Looked up from germline, CDR1 is MDHEN and CDR2 is SYDVKM. The germline V and J ends were trimmed by 11 bases and 5 bases, with 21 bases remaining between them. The length of the CDR3 is 15 residues.

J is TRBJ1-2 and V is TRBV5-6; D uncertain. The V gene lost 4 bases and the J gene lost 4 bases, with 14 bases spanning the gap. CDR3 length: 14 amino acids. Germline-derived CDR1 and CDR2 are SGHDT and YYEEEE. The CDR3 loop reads CASSPRENSYGYTF. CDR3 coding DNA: TGTGCCAGCAGCCCCCGCGAGAATTCCTATGGCTACACCTTC. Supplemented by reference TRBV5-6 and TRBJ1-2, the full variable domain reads DAGVTQSPTHLIKTRGQQVTLRCSPKSGHDTVSWYQQALGQGPQFIFQYYEEEERQRGNFPDRFSGHQFPNYSSELNVNALLLGDSALYLCASSPRENSYGYTFGSGTRLTVV.